What follows is one T cell receptor (beta chain) and its context. Authors' data handling: Nucleated cell number was recorded as an estimate derived from reference gene primer amplification. Repertoires were generated with immunoSEQ multiplex PCR, while TCRdb's copy carries only in-frame clones and drops some. V and J calls plus clone size are reproduced from that table; the DNA served to infer D and trimming. Counted here are a few hundred thousand clones, roughly 80% occurring once; the ten biggest clones make up under 5%. Recruits, aged about 18 to 95 years, lived in 20 to 30 US areas. This entry belongs to a study of blood T cell repertoires in COVID-19. Study-wide context: Samples of COVID-19 (acute and convalescent) were obtained from the United States, Italy and Spain. PBMCs, B-cell-depleted T cells, or T cells were the source of the cDNA or gDNA that made up the material.

Per the germline V gene, CDR1 is SGHRS and CDR2 is YFSETQ. V lost 0 bases, J lost 9 bases, and 9 bases lay in between. The CDR3 consists of 12 residues. The chain has TRBV5-1 and TRBJ1-2; D perhaps matches TRBD1 (6 bases). The sequence derives from a man younger than 40 with acute COVID-19. Sequenced material: PBMCs or T cells enriched from blood (not recorded which). For the CDR3, the DNA is TGCGCCAGCAGCTTGGACAGGGCTCGCTACACCTTC. Protein: CASSLDRARYTF.